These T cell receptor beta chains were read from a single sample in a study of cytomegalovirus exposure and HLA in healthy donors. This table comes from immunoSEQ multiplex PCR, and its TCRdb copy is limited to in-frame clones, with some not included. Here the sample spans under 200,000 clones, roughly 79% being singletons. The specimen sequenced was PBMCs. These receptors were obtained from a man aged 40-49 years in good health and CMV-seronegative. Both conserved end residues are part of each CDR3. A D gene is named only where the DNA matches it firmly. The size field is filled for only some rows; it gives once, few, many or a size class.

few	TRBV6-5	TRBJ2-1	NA	CASSYGRYSYNEQFF	TGTGCCAGCAGTTACGGCCGATACTCCTACAATGAGCAGTTCTTC
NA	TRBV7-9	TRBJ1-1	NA	CASSLAFGSTEAFF	TGTGCCAGCAGCTTAGCGTTCGGGAGCACTGAAGCTTTCTTT
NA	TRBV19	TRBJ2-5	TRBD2	CASSLWGGLAAFQETQYF	TGTGCCAGTAGCCTCTGGGGCGGACTAGCGGCCTTCCAAGAGACCCAGTACTTC
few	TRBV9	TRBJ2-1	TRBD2	CASSVNQLAGIYEQFF	TGTGCCAGCAGCGTAAACCAACTAGCGGGAATTTATGAGCAGTTCTTC
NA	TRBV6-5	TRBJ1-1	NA	CAGSYSGSLNTEAFF	TGTGCCGGCAGTTACTCGGGCAGCTTGAACACTGAAGCTTTCTTT
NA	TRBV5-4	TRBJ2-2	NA	CASNGGAGVKPGELFF	TGTGCCAGCAATGGGGGAGCAGGGGTGAAGCCCGGGGAGCTGTTTTTT
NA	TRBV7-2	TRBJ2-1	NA	CASSGIFLRGNEQFF	TGTGCCAGCAGCGGGATCTTCTTAAGGGGTAATGAGCAGTTCTTC
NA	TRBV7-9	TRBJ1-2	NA	CSSSLLPHGYTF	TGTTCCAGCAGCTTACTCCCTCATGGCTACACCTTC
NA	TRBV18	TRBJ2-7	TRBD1	CASSPRNLYRGSYEQYF	TGTGCCAGCTCACCAAGGAACCTATACAGGGGATCGTACGAGCAGTACTTC
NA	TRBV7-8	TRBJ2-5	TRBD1	CASSPDRGFAETQYF	TGTGCCAGCAGCCCAGACAGGGGGTTCGCGGAGACCCAGTACTTC
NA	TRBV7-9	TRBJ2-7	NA	CATNVAEGSAFSYEQYF	TGTGCCACCAACGTAGCTGAAGGCAGCGCCTTCTCCTACGAGCAGTACTTC
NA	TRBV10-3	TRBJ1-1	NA	CATKEDTEAFF	TGTGCCACCAAGGAGGACACTGAAGCTTTCTTT
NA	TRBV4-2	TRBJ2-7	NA	CASSRGGADVSYEQYF	TGTGCCAGCAGCCGGGGGGGGGCAGATGTCTCCTACGAGCAGTACTTC
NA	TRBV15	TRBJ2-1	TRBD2	CATSRPVPTSGAGEQFF	TGTGCCACCAGCAGACCCGTCCCGACTAGCGGGGCGGGTGAGCAGTTCTTC
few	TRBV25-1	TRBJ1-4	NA	CASSGLGAYEKLFF	TGTGCCAGCAGTGGGTTGGGGGCCTATGAAAAACTGTTTTTT
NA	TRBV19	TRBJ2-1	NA	CALCGKGAGNEQFF	TGTGCCCTCTGCGGGAAGGGGGCAGGCAATGAGCAGTTCTTC
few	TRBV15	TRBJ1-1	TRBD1	CATTNRGKNTEAFF	TGTGCCACCACCAACAGGGGCAAGAACACTGAAGCTTTCTTT
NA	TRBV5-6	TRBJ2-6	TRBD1	CASSGGTGEVGANGLTF	TGTGCCAGCAGCGGGGGGACAGGGGAGGTTGGGGCCAACGGCCTGACTTTC
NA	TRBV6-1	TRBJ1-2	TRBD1	CASSDQGASYGYTF	TGTGCCAGCAGTGATCAGGGGGCGAGCTATGGCTACACCTTC
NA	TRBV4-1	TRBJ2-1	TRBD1	CASSPLRGQVGEQFF	TGCGCCAGCAGCCCCCTCAGGGGGCAGGTTGGTGAGCAGTTCTTC
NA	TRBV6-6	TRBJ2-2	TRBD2	CASSSTGTSGIGELFF	TGTGCCAGCAGTTCCACCGGGACTAGCGGAATCGGGGAGCTGTTTTTT
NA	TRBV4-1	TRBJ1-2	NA	CASSLLRGGVAGYTF	TGCGCCAGCAGCCTCCTCAGGGGAGGGGTGGCGGGCTACACCTTC
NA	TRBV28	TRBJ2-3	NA	CASSLPLAGSGRNTQYF	TGTGCCAGCAGTTTACCGCTGGCGGGTAGCGGACGTAATACGCAGTATTTT
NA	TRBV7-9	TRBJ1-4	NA	CASSLVGGGEKLFF	TGTGCCAGCAGCTTAGTGGGAGGAGGCGAAAAACTGTTTTTT
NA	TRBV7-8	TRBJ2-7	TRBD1	CASSLAPGQGTYEQYF	TGTGCCAGCAGCTTAGCCCCCGGACAGGGGACCTACGAGCAGTACTTC
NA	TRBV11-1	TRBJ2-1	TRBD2	CASSLPLAGYNEQFF	TGTGCCAGCAGCCTACCCCTAGCGGGCTACAATGAGCAGTTCTTC
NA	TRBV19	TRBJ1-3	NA	CASTPWGGSRLGLSGNTIYF	TGTGCCAGTACCCCCTGGGGGGGCTCTCGACTGGGACTCTCTGGAAACACCATATATTTT
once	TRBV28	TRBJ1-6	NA	CASKAGKNSPLHF	TGTGCCAGCAAGGCAGGGAAAAATTCACCCCTCCACTTT
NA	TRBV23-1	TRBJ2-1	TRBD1	CASRKSGGQGSYNEQFF	TGCGCCAGCAGGAAATCCGGAGGACAGGGAAGTTACAATGAGCAGTTCTTC
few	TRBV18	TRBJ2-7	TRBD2	CASSPAGTSGTYEQYF	TGTGCCAGCTCACCGGCCGGGACTAGCGGCACCTACGAGCAGTACTTC
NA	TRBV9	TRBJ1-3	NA	CASSAPPGGLGNTIYF	TGTGCCAGCAGCGCCCCTCCTGGAGGCCTTGGAAACACCATATATTTT
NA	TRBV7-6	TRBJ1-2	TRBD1	CASSWDWTGVEGYTF	TGTGCCAGCAGCTGGGATTGGACAGGGGTAGAGGGCTACACCTTC
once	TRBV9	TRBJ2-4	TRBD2	CASSPTSGQNSQYF	TGTGCCAGCAGCCCCACTAGCGGCCAAAACAGTCAGTACTTC
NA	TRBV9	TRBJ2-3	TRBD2	CASSVGPAGGPPDTQYF	TGTGCCAGCAGCGTAGGACCAGCGGGAGGCCCGCCAGATACGCAGTATTTT
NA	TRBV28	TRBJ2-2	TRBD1	CASSFPGQGTGELFF	TGTGCCAGCAGTTTTCCGGGACAGGGGACCGGGGAGCTGTTTTTT
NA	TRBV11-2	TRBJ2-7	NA	CASSSNRGGGEQYF	TGTGCCAGCAGCTCCAACAGGGGAGGTGGAGAGCAGTACTTC
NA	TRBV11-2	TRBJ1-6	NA	CASSRVTDYNSPLHF	TGTGCCAGCAGCCGAGTGACAGACTATAATTCACCCCTCCACTTT
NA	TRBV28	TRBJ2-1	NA	CASSETSGLYNEQFF	TGTGCCAGTTCCGAAACTAGTGGGCTCTACAATGAGCAGTTCTTC
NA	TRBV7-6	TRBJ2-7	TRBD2	CASSLGEGTYEQYF	TGTGCCAGCAGCTTAGGGGAGGGCACCTACGAGCAGTACTTC
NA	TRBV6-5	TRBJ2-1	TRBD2	CASSYLLAGAFDEQFF	TGTGCCAGCAGTTATTTACTAGCGGGAGCTTTCGATGAGCAGTTCTTC
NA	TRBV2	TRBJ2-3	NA	CASSEPGVGTDTQYF	TGTGCCAGCAGTGAACCGGGGGTTGGCACAGATACGCAGTATTTT
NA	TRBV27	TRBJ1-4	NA	CASSLSVAGGDEKLFF	TGTGCCAGCAGTTTATCGGTTGCCGGGGGTGATGAAAAACTGTTTTTT
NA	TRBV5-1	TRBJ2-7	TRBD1	CASSLGDRAPAYEQYF	TGCGCCAGCAGCTTGGGGGACAGAGCCCCGGCCTACGAGCAGTACTTC
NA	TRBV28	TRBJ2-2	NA	CASTSGTLSTGELFF	TGTGCCAGCACGTCCGGGACTTTAAGCACCGGGGAGCTGTTTTTT
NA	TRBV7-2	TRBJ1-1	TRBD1	CASRLATGTGPMNTEAFF	TGTGCCAGCAGGCTCGCGACCGGGACAGGGCCCATGAACACTGAAGCTTTCTTT
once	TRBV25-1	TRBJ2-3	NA	CASSLFTDTQYF	TGTGCCAGCAGTCTTTTCACAGATACGCAGTATTTT
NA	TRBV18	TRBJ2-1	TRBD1	CASSPGQGKNYNEQFF	TGTGCCAGCTCCCCGGGACAGGGGAAAAACTACAATGAGCAGTTCTTC
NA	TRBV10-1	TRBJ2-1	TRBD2	CASSDGPAGGSYNEQFF	TGCGCCAGCAGTGATGGCCCAGCGGGAGGGTCCTACAATGAGCAGTTCTTC
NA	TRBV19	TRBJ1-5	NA	CASSIVLGHFNQPQHF	TGTGCCAGTAGTATAGTCTTGGGACATTTCAATCAGCCCCAGCATTTT
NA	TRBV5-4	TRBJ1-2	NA	CASSLTYGVSYGYTF	TGTGCCAGCAGCTTGACGTACGGGGTTAGCTATGGCTACACCTTC
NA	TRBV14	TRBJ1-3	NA	CASSPTRGISGNTIYF	TGTGCCAGCAGCCCAACTCGGGGGATCTCTGGAAACACCATATATTTT
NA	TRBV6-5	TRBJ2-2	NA	CASSYLETGELFF	TGTGCCAGCAGTTACCTAGAAACCGGGGAGCTGTTTTTT
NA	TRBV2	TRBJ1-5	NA	CASSIDRYNQPQHF	TGTGCCAGCAGTATTGACAGGTACAATCAGCCCCAGCATTTT
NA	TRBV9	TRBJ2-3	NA	CASSALVYSDTQYF	TGTGCCAGCAGCGCCCTAGTTTATTCAGATACGCAGTATTTT